The clone carrying this T cell receptor (beta chain) was detected many times. Its target is not known. This record comes from a study of response to subunit inactivated influenza vaccine. Via MiXCR, TCRdb re-called the RT-PCR reads, giving one row per CDR3 protein. The sample lists under 750,000 distinct CDR3 sequences; 12% were seen once. The CDR3 loop spans 15 amino acids. With 5 bases clipped from V and 5 bases from J, the junction kept 11 bases outside the gene matches. Study-wide results and caveats: It was the authors' suggestion that each seasonal influenza vaccination recruits few new T cells.

The clonotype originates from a man between 45 and 60 years old who received an inactivated influenza vaccine. This material consisted of PBMCs from blood, taken on the day of vaccination. This chain joins TRBV12-3 or TRBV12-4 and TRBJ2-5; 7 bases agree with TRBD1. The CDR3 loop reads CASSSPRQGDETQYF. The CDR3 DNA reads as TGTGCCAGCAGTAGCCCTCGACAGGGTGACGAGACCCAGTACTTC.